This TCR beta chain originates from a study of blood T cell repertoires in COVID-19. Study as a whole: Whether acute or convalescent, the COVID-19 samples came from the United States, Italy and Spain.

Under the authors' procedure: Reference gene primer amplification yielded estimated nucleated cell counts. Generated by immunoSEQ multiplex PCR, the TCRdb table keeps only in-frame clones and is missing some. Clone size and the V and J calls come from that table; the DNA yielded D and trimming. The sample records about 140,000 clones, roughly three quarters being singletons. This clone has a single count. Trimming removed 4 bases from V and 6 bases from J, with 16 bases in between. CDR1 and CDR2 from the germline V gene are LGHDT and YNNKEL (reference sequence). The CDR3 totals 15 residues. The chain has TRBV3-1 (or the pseudogene TRBV3-2) and TRBJ1-5; D perhaps matches TRBD1 (5 bases). The sample consisted of peripheral blood. The sequence came from a man aged 50 to 59 with active or convalescent COVID-19. This CDR3 reads CASSRTTGGSQPQHF. The CDR3 bases are TGTGCCAGCAGCCGAACCACAGGAGGGAGTCAGCCCCAGCATTTT.